This TCR beta chain stems from a study of B cell selection in AIRE deficiency. Points from the study as a whole: Patient Tconv cells held around a third of Treg sequences shared by healthy donors. CDR3s were shorter in shared Treg sequences, reflecting few non-templated nucleotide insertions.

With regard to this clone: Its antigen is unknown.

Produced via immunoSEQ multiplex PCR; TCRdb's table is partial and in-frame only. The sample contains 20,000 to 25,000 clones, about 93% of which appear only once. Germline assignment: CDR1 SGHAT and CDR2 FQNNGV. Unmatched junction bases numbered 3, after V lost 6 bases and J lost 6 bases. The length of the CDR3 is 12 residues. Regulatory T cells were sorted as CD4+CD25hiCD127low/negative cells. This clonotype was sampled from a human donor in good health. The V gene is TRBV11-2, the J gene TRBJ2-7, with 9 positions matching TRBD1. The sequencing sample was made of CD4+CD25+ Tregs sorted from PBMCs. The CDR3 bases are TGTGCCAGCAGGTTGACAGGGGGCGAGCAGTACTTC. It is translated as CASRLTGGEQYF.